One and the same sample provided the 16 T cell receptor beta chains below, sequenced in a study of blood T cells in healthy people across ages. A second PCR of 7 to 11 cycles used a sample-barcoded 5' primer and a J-beta primer mix. MiXCR was run by TCRdb on the 5' RACE reads, yielding one entry per CDR3 protein. The table records about 970,000 distinct CDR3 sequences, approximately 50% of them present only once. The material sequenced was blood. Receptors originate from an older woman in good health.

The rearrangement joins TRBV29-1 to TRBJ2-2; 9 bases are a match to TRBD1. The V segment lost 6 bases and the J segment 4 bases; nucleotides outside the gene matches: 0. Germline lookup yields CDR1 SQVTM and CDR2 ANQGSEA. The CDR3 length is 12 residues. CDR3 sequence: CSVTGGTGELFF. The CDR3 bases are TGCAGCGTGACAGGGGGCACCGGGGAGCTGTTTTTT.

A few counts support this clonotype. The chain has TRBV6-5 and TRBJ1-5; 8 nucleotides match TRBD1. CDR3 length: 14 amino acids. V lost 6 bases, J lost 1 base, and 2 bases stayed unmatched. Germline CDR1 is MNHEY and CDR2 is SVGAGI. The CDR3, as DNA: TGTGCCAGCAGAAGACAGGGGAGCAATCAGCCCCAGCATTTT. It encodes CASRRQGSNQPQHF.

V and J are TRBV5-1 and TRBJ2-1; no reliable D call. The CDR3 consists of 14 residues. Germline V lookup: CDR1 SGHRS, CDR2 YFSETQ. The V gene lost 4 bases and the J gene lost 4 bases, with 12 bases spanning the gap. The CDR3 nucleotides are TGCGCCAGCAGCGCGTACGGAGAGTACAATGAGCAGTTCTTC. Protein: CASSAYGEYNEQFF.

The gene calls are TRBV2 and TRBJ2-7, with D unclear. The DNA end is more similar to TRBJ2-4, so the J call may be wrong. This CDR3 comprises 11 residues. Germline-derived CDR1 and CDR2 are SNHLY and FYNNEI. CDR3 sequence reads: CASSVVDIQYF. The CDR3 DNA sequence: TGTGCCAGCAGTGTTGTGGACATTCAGTACTTC.

The chain employs TRBV7-8 and TRBJ2-7, with 8 positions matching TRBD2. Losses at the gene ends were 3 bases for V and 0 bases for J; bases not matched to a gene: 4. Per the germline V gene, CDR1 is SGHVS and CDR2 is FQNEAQ. CDR3 length: 15 residues. Here the CDR3 reads CASSFREGFSYEQYF. CDR3 DNA: TGTGCCAGCAGCTTCCGGGAGGGATTCTCCTACGAGCAGTACTTC.

This clonotype was detected only once. The chain has TRBV7-7 and TRBJ2-5; TRBD1 matches at 10 bases. The tail of the sequence fits TRBJ2-7 better, so the J call may be wrong. The CDR3 extends over 13 amino acids. Germline CDR1 reads SSHAT; CDR2 reads FNYEAQ (reference sequence). The CDR3 DNA reads as TGTGCCAGCAGTTGGGACAGGGGTGGCGAGCAGTACTTC. Its translation is CASSWDRGGEQYF.

The chain has TRBV9 and TRBJ2-1, with 8 bases lining up with TRBD1. Germline-derived CDR1 and CDR2 are SGDLS and YYNGEE. This CDR3 has 16 residues. V lost 2 bases, J lost 4 bases, and 8 bases stayed unmatched. The CDR3 nucleotides read TGTGCCAGCAGCGTGGCGGCAGGGGGCGGATACAATGAGCAGTTCTTC. This translates into CASSVAAGGGYNEQFF.

The CDR3 sequence is CASSLGLPIFYNEQFF. CDR3 nucleotide sequence: TGTGCCAGCAGCTTAGGACTACCGATCTTTTACAATGAGCAGTTCTTC. The J gene is TRBJ2-1, the V gene TRBV7-8; weak D call: TRBD2 (5 bases). The CDR3 length is 16 residues. V lost 1 base and J 4 bases, leaving 14 bases between the germline ends. Germline assignment: CDR1 SGHVS and CDR2 FQNEAQ.

The chain carries TRBV9 and TRBJ2-2, with a tentative D call TRBD2 (5 bases). The CDR3 totals 11 residues. Germline V gives CDR1 SGDLS, CDR2 YYNGEE. The V gene lost 7 bases and the J gene lost 8 bases, with 9 bases spanning the gap. CDR3 residues: CASGSAGELFF. CDR3 sequence (DNA): TGTGCCAGCGGGAGCGCTGGGGAGCTGTTTTTT.

This clonotype was observed a few times. The V call is TRBV20-1, the J call TRBJ2-5, with D hard to call. The J call may not be correct, given that the DNA end is closer to TRBJ2-7. CDR1 is DFQATT, CDR2 SNEGSKA, per germline (reference sequence). The CDR3 spans 14 residues. The CDR3 loop reads CSAPRSTPPYEQYF. The CDR3 region has the DNA TGCAGTGCCCCGAGATCGACCCCGCCCTACGAGCAGTACTTC.

This chain joins TRBV27 and TRBJ2-1, with D possibly TRBD2 on 5 matching bases. Trimming removed 10 bases from V and 0 bases from J, with 13 bases in between. From germline, CDR1 is MNHEY and CDR2 SMNVEV (reference sequence). The CDR3 totals 14 residues. The CDR3 DNA reads as TGTGCCACCGGGCAAGGGAGCTCCTACAATGAGCAGTTCTTC. Translation: CATGQGSSYNEQFF.

The CDR3 spells CSVGGAQGGSYNEQFF. CDR3 bases: TGCAGCGTTGGCGGGGCACAGGGGGGGTCCTACAATGAGCAGTTCTTC. The V and J genes are TRBV29-1 and TRBJ2-1; a weak D match, TRBD1 (8 bases). V lost 4 bases, J lost 1 base, and 17 bases lay in between. CDR3 length: 16 residues. CDR1 SQVTM and CDR2 ANQGSEA come from the germline V gene.

This clonotype has just a few counts. The J gene is TRBJ2-5, the V gene TRBV4-1; D might be TRBD2 (6 bases). The CDR3 spans 13 residues. Trimming removed 3 bases at V and 4 bases at J, with 9 bases between. The V gene's germline CDR1 is MGHRA and CDR2 YSYEKL. The CDR3: CASSQGTRETQYF. CDR3 bases: TGCGCCAGCAGCCAGGGGACTCGAGAGACCCAGTACTTC.

The chain combines TRBV7-2 with TRBJ2-5; D remains unclear. TRBJ2-7 matches the DNA end more closely, so the J call is doubtful. This CDR3 comprises 13 residues. Germline-derived CDR1 and CDR2 are SGHTA and FQGNSA. In DNA form, the CDR3 reads TGTGCCAGCAGCTTAAATGGAAAAGGCGAGCAGTACTTC. Protein: CASSLNGKGEQYF.

This clonotype was recorded a few times. The chain combines TRBV4-1 with TRBJ1-2, with TRBD1 as a possible D gene (5 bases). Germline V gives CDR1 MGHRA, CDR2 YSYEKL. V was shortened by 0 bases and J by 8 bases, with 10 bases between the two germline ends. The CDR3 is made up of 13 amino acids. The CDR3 bases are TGCGCCAGCAGCCAAGATATTCGGACAGGCTACACCTTC. It specifies CASSQDIRTGYTF.

The chain links TRBV29-1 to TRBJ1-2, with a possible D match to TRBD1 (6 bases). With 6 bases removed from V and 4 bases from J, the gap between germline ends came to 15 bases. This CDR3 is built from 13 residues. Germline CDR1 SQVTM, CDR2 ANQGSEA. The CDR3 DNA reads as TGCAGCGTCGCCACTACAGGGTCCTATGGCTACACCTTC. Residues: CSVATTGSYGYTF.